By its share, the clone carrying this T cell receptor (beta chain) is medium-sized (0.01 to 0.1%). The data derive from a study of immune characterization of retroperitoneal liposarcoma. TCRdb ran MiXCR on the PCR reads and lists one entry per CDR3 protein. The sample yields about 3,000 distinct CDR3 sequences, around 43% seen once. Sequencing was performed on tumor tissue. This clonotype was obtained from a male donor with retroperitoneal liposarcoma.

CDR3 nucleotides: TGTGCCAGCAGTCTCGGGGGCGGGGGACACGAGCAGTACTTC. Encoded protein: CASSLGGGGHEQYF. V is TRBV6-1 and J is TRBJ2-5; D may be TRBD2 (7 bases). TRBJ2-7 explains the end of the DNA better; the J call may be wrong. Germline CDR1 is MNHNS and CDR2 is SASEGT. The CDR3 totals 14 residues.